The clone carrying this T cell receptor (beta chain) was counted ten times or more. This sample was included in a study of T cells in Graves' hyperthyroidism and ophthalmopathy. TCR beta CDR3 region amplification was performed from RNA transcripts. The HTBI primer set drove a first-round RT-PCR of the TCR CDR3. MiXCR was run by TCRdb on the multiplex PCR reads, yielding one entry per CDR3 protein. The sample lists fewer than 400,000 distinct CDR3 sequences, 11% to 15% occurring once. CDR3 length: 16 residues. The germline CDR1 and CDR2 sequences are MGHRA and YSYEKL. The V gene end was trimmed by 5 bases and the J gene end by 2 bases; junction bases not matched to a gene: 8.

Input material: blood. The chain uses TRBV4-1 and TRBJ1-5, with TRBD1 matching 8 bases. The TCR sequence derives from a man aged 50 or older with Graves' ophthalmopathy. DNA of the CDR3: TGCGCCAGCAGCGATCGACAGGGGTTTGGCAATCAGCCCCAGCATTTT. It specifies CASSDRQGFGNQPQHF.